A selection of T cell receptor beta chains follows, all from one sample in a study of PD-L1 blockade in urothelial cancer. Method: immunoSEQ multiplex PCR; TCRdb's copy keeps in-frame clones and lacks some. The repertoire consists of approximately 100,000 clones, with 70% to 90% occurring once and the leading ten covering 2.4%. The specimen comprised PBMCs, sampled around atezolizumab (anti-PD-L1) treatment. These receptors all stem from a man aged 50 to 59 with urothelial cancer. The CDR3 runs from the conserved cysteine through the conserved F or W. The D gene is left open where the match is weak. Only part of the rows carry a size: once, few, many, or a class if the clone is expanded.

CDR3 protein: CASSLPYRGHSYEQYF
CDR3 DNA: TGCGCCAGCAGCTTGCCGTACAGGGGACACTCCTACGAGCAGTACTTC
clone size: NA
V gene: TRBV5-1
J gene: TRBJ2-7
D gene: TRBD1

CDR3 protein: CASSPQRQQGGGEQYF
CDR3 DNA: TGTGCCAGCTCACCACAAAGACAACAGGGGGGTGGGGAGCAGTACTTC
clone size: NA
V gene: TRBV18
J gene: TRBJ2-7
D gene: TRBD1

CDR3 protein: CASSYSYTGSSYEQYF
CDR3 DNA: TGTGCCAGCAGTTACTCGTATACAGGCAGCTCCTACGAGCAGTACTTC
clone size: once
V gene: TRBV6-5
J gene: TRBJ2-7
D gene: NA

CDR3 protein: CASSLLAGPGNTGELFF
CDR3 DNA: TGCGCCAGCAGCTTGTTGGCGGGGCCCGGAAACACCGGGGAGCTGTTTTTT
clone size: NA
V gene: TRBV5-1
J gene: TRBJ2-2
D gene: NA

CDR3 protein: CASTLDPTPLAQFF
CDR3 DNA: TGTGCCAGCACCCTGGACCCGACCCCGCTAGCGCAGTTCTTC
clone size: NA
V gene: TRBV9
J gene: TRBJ2-1
D gene: NA

CDR3 protein: CAWERQGVFDTEAFF
CDR3 DNA: TGTGCCTGGGAGAGACAGGGGGTTTTCGACACTGAAGCTTTCTTT
clone size: NA
V gene: TRBV30
J gene: TRBJ1-1
D gene: TRBD1

CDR3 protein: CASSDRRKNTGELFF
CDR3 DNA: TGTGCCAGTTCGGACAGGAGAAAGAACACCGGGGAGCTGTTTTTT
clone size: NA
V gene: TRBV19
J gene: TRBJ2-2
D gene: TRBD1

CDR3 protein: CATSRESDTGELFF
CDR3 DNA: TGTGCCACCAGCAGAGAGTCGGACACCGGGGAGCTGTTTTTT
clone size: NA
V gene: TRBV15
J gene: TRBJ2-2
D gene: NA

CDR3 protein: CASSQDSQLAGDTQYF
CDR3 DNA: TGCGCCAGCAGCCAAGATTCCCAACTAGCGGGGGATACGCAGTATTTT
clone size: NA
V gene: TRBV4-1
J gene: TRBJ2-3
D gene: TRBD2

CDR3 protein: CASSAVGGNTDTQYF
CDR3 DNA: TGTGCCAGCAGCGCCGTGGGCGGGAACACAGATACGCAGTATTTT
clone size: NA
V gene: TRBV5-8
J gene: TRBJ2-3
D gene: NA